These 14 T cell receptor beta chains were sequenced from one sample in a study of blood T cell repertoires in COVID-19. The data were produced by immunoSEQ multiplex PCR, yet TCRdb's version contains in-frame clones alone and is incomplete. Of some 190,000 clones in the sample, more than 75% were seen once. Sequencing was performed on peripheral blood. The receptor set was obtained from a human donor in a cohort sampled during active COVID-19.

This clone was detected only once. The chain joins TRBV7-2 to TRBJ2-7, with 9 bases that match TRBD2. Germline-derived CDR1 and CDR2 are SGHTA and FQGNSA. This CDR3 spans 15 amino acids. The V and J ends lost 5 bases and 6 bases, in that order; junction bases with no gene match: 11. This CDR3 reads CASSGGLAGVGEQYF. CDR3 bases: TGTGCCAGCAGCGGCGGTTTAGCGGGGGTGGGCGAGCAGTACTTC.

This clone was detected a few times. The V gene is TRBV2, the J gene TRBJ1-1; D gene unclear. The germline V gene has CDR1 SNHLY and CDR2 FYNNEI. V lost 7 bases, J lost 1 base, and 10 bases lay in between. This CDR3 is 13 amino acids long. The chain's CDR3 is CASNSQPNTEAFF. CDR3 nucleotides: TGTGCCAGCAACTCACAGCCGAACACTGAAGCTTTCTTT.

CDR3: CASSQERDTGELFF. The DNA of the CDR3 is TGTGCCAGCAGCCAAGAGAGGGACACCGGGGAGCTGTTTTTT. The rearrangement joins TRBV4-2 to TRBJ2-2, with D maybe TRBD2 (5 bases). Deletions cut 0 bases from V and 3 bases from J, with 5 bases between. The CDR3 consists of 14 residues. Germline V gene data show CDR1 as LGHNA and CDR2 as YNFKEQ.

The V and J genes are TRBV18 and TRBJ1-2; D not certain. The CDR3 spans 13 residues. Trimming cost V 3 bases and J 8 bases, with 13 bases left between them. Germline V gene lookup returns CDR1 KGHSH and CDR2 LQKENI. The CDR3 region has the DNA TGTGCCAGCTCACCCCCCGGGGAGTACGGCTACACCTTC. Protein product: CASSPPGEYGYTF. The variable domain in full, with the rest retrieved from reference TRBV18 and TRBJ1-2, is NAGVMQNPRHLVRRRGQEARLRCSPMKGHSHVYWYRQLPEEGLKFMVYLQKENIIDESGMPKERFSAEFPKEGPSILRIQQVVRGDSAAYFCASSPPGEYGYTFGSGTRLTVV.

The V and J genes are TRBV5-1 and TRBJ2-7; D is uncertain. This CDR3 contains 15 residues. Germline-derived CDR1 and CDR2 are SGHRS and YFSETQ. V lost 1 base to trimming and J lost 2 bases, with 13 bases between them. DNA of the CDR3: TGCGCCAGCAGCTTGACAAGCGCTAACCCCTACGAGCAGTACTTC. This codes for CASSLTSANPYEQYF.

The chain couples TRBV5-4 to TRBJ1-4, with TRBD1 as a possible D gene (5 bases). This CDR3 has 14 residues. With 2 bases removed from V and 6 bases from J, the gap between germline ends came to 11 bases. CDR1 is SGHNT and CDR2 is YYREEE in the germline V gene (reference sequence). The CDR3 region has the DNA TGTGCCAGCAGCTTCTCCGGGGGAGATGAAAAACTGTTTTTT. It encodes CASSFSGGDEKLFF.

This chain uses TRBV27 with TRBJ2-5, with 7 bases lining up with TRBD1. This CDR3 is 16 amino acids long. The V gene end was trimmed by 6 bases and the J gene end by 9 bases; junction bases not matched to a gene: 19. Germline V gene data show CDR1 as MNHEY and CDR2 as SMNVEV (reference sequence). The CDR3 region is CASRSERDRAKRAQYF. CDR3 DNA: TGTGCCAGCAGATCTGAGCGCGACAGGGCCAAGAGGGCCCAGTACTTC.

A note on this clone: Additional DNA sequences in this sample encode the identical CDR3. The chain employs TRBV5-1 and TRBJ2-7, with D tentatively TRBD1 (6 bases). The germline V and J ends were trimmed by 0 bases and 1 base, with 11 bases remaining between them. CDR3 length equals 15 residues. Germline values: CDR1 SGHRS, CDR2 YFSETQ. CDR3 region: CASSLGGTSSYEQYF. For the CDR3, the DNA is TGCGCCAGCAGCTTGGGTGGGACATCATCCTACGAGCAGTACTTC.

The rearrangement joins TRBV4-3 to TRBJ2-5; 9 bases fit TRBD2. The CDR3 has 16 residues. Germline-derived CDR1 and CDR2 are LGHNA and YSLEER. Trimming cost V 5 bases and J 2 bases; bases outside gene matches: 9. The CDR3 region has the DNA TGCGCCAGCAGCTCAGATAGCGGGAGCGTACAAGAGACCCAGTACTTC. Translating gives CASSSDSGSVQETQYF.

As concerns this clone: Other DNA sequences from this sample encode an identical CDR3 as well. This rearrangement joins TRBV19 to TRBJ2-3; D possibly corresponds to TRBD2 (6 bases). Germline lookup yields CDR1 LNHDA and CDR2 SQIVND (reference sequence). V was cut by 3 bases and J by 8 bases, with 12 bases left in between. This CDR3 has 13 amino acids. CDR3 protein: CASSMTGGGTQYF. In DNA form, the CDR3 reads TGTGCCAGTAGTATGACCGGGGGAGGTACGCAGTATTTT.

This rearrangement joins TRBV30 to TRBJ1-2; the match to TRBD1 covers 8 bases. Germline assignment: CDR1 GTSNPN and CDR2 SVGIG (reference sequence). The CDR3 covers 13 residues. Losses at the gene ends were 5 bases for V and 5 bases for J; bases not matched to a gene: 7. The CDR3 bases are TGTGCCTGGCAGACAGGGGATCGGTATGGCTACACCTTC. Translated, it gives CAWQTGDRYGYTF.

This rearrangement joins TRBV28 to TRBJ2-7; 7 bases map to TRBD1. This CDR3 has 13 residues. Losses at the gene ends were 7 bases for V and 3 bases for J; bases not matched to a gene: 6. Germline CDR1 reads MDHEN; CDR2 reads SYDVKM. In nucleotides, the CDR3 is TGTGCCAGCACAACAGGGGACCGCTACGAGCAGTACTTC. The encoded protein is CASTTGDRYEQYF.

This chain connects TRBV10-3 to TRBJ1-1, with 8 bases that match TRBD1. Looked up from germline, CDR1 is ENHRY and CDR2 is SYGVKD. Trimming removed 6 bases from V and 5 bases from J; junction bases left unmatched: 8. This CDR3 comprises 14 residues. CDR3 DNA sequence: TGTGCCATCAGCGACAGGGGTACTGGGACTGAAGCTTTCTTT. This gives the protein CAISDRGTGTEAFF.

This chain links TRBV4-3 with TRBJ2-1, with 8 bases that match TRBD1. CDR3 length equals 15 residues. Germline loops: CDR1 LGHNA, CDR2 YSLEER. V shed 5 bases and J 0 bases; nucleotides not matched to a gene: 3. This CDR3 is CASSSGTGSYNEQFF. The CDR3 DNA follows: TGCGCCAGCAGCTCCGGGACAGGCTCCTACAATGAGCAGTTCTTC.